This TCR beta chain stems from a study of blood T cell repertoires in COVID-19. The overall study: Italy, Spain and the United States were the sources of the convalescent and acute COVID-19 samples. T cells, B-cell-depleted T cells, or PBMCs provided the cDNA or gDNA that served as material.

Authors' methods: Using reference gene primer amplification, nucleated cell counts were estimated. The repertoire was sequenced with immunoSEQ multiplex PCR; TCRdb's copy has only in-frame clones and lacks some. Clone size and the V and J calls come from that table; the DNA yielded D and trimming. The table records 120,000 or so clones, 84% of them present only once. Trimming shortened V by 1 base and J by 9 bases, and 10 bases separated the two germline ends. CDR1 LNHNV and CDR2 YYDKDF come from the germline V gene (reference sequence). This CDR3 has 13 residues. Material: PBMCs or T cells enriched from blood (not recorded which). The genes are TRBV15 and TRBJ1-3, with D possibly being TRBD1 (5 bases). The TCR sequence derives from a woman under 40 who had recovered from COVID-19. The CDR3 coding sequence is TGTGCCACCAGCAGAGCGAACGGGGGCACCATATATTTT. Amino acids: CATSRANGGTIYF.